This TCR beta chain is from a study of blood T cells in healthy people across ages. A sample-barcoded 5' primer and a J-beta primer mix were used in a second PCR of roughly 6 to 11 cycles. Each cDNA molecule was tagged by a template-switch adaptor that had 12 random nucleotides. TCRdb re-analysed the 5' RACE reads in MiXCR, keeping a single row per CDR3 protein. There are hundreds of thousands of distinct CDR3 sequences in the sample; about 21% occur only once, and 3.5% to 4% lies in the top ten. Aged about 6 to 95, donors were systemically healthy Caucasians from Russia. At least 6 micrograms of total RNA were extracted per sample. As regards this clonotype: Its antigen remains unknown.

Study-wide findings and caveats: Per million T cells, TCR beta diversity dropped roughly linearly as age increased.

The germline CDR1 and CDR2 sequences are LGHNA and YNFKEQ. CDR3 length equals 13 residues. Trimming took 0 bases from V and 4 from J, leaving 7 bases between them. The J gene is TRBJ2-7, the V gene TRBV4-2; D remains ambiguous. What was sequenced was blood. This TCR was sampled from a man aged 70 or older in good health. For the CDR3, the DNA is TGTGCCAGCAGCCAAGATCAACTGTACGAGCAGTACTTC. Encoded protein: CASSQDQLYEQYF.